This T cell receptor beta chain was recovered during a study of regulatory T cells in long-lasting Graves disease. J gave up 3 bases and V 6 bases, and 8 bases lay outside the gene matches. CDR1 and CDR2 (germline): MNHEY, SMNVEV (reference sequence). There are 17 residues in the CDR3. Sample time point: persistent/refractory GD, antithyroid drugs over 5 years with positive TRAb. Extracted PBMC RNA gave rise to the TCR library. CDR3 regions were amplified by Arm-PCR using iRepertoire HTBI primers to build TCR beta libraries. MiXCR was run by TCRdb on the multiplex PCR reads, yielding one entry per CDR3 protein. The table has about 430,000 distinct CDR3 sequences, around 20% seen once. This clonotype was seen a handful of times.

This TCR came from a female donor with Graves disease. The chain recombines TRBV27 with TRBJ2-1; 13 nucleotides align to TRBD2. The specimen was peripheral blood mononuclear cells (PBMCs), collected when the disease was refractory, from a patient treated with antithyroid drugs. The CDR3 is CASSRAGTSGIYNEQFF. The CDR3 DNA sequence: TGTGCCAGCAGCCGAGCCGGGACTAGCGGGATCTACAATGAGCAGTTCTTC.